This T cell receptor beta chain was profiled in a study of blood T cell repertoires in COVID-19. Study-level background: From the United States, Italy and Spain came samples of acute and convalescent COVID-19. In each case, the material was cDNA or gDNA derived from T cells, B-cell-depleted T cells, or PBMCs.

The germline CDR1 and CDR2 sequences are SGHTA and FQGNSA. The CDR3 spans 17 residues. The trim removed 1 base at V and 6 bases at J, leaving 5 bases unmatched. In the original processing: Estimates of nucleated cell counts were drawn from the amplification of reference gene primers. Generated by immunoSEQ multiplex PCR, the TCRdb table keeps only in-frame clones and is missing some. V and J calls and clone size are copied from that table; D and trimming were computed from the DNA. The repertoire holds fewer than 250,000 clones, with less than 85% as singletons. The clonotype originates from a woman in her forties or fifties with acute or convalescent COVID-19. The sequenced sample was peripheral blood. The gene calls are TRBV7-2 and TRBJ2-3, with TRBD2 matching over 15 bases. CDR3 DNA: TGTGCCAGCAGCTTAGGGACTAGCGGGAGGGCAACCGATACGCAGTATTTT. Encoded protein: CASSLGTSGRATDTQYF.